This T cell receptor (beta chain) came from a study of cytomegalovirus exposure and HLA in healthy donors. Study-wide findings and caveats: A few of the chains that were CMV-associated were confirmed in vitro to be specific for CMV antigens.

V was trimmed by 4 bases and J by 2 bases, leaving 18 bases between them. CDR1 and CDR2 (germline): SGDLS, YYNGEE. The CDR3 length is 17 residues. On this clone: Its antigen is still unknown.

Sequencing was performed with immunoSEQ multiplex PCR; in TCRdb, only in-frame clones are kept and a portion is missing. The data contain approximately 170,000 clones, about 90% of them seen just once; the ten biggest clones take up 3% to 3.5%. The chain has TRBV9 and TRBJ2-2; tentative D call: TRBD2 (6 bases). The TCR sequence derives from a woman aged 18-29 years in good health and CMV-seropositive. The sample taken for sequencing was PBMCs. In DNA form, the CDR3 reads TGTGCCAGCAGCTCAAATAAGGGACTTGATAACACCGGGGAGCTGTTTTTT. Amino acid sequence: CASSSNKGLDNTGELFF.